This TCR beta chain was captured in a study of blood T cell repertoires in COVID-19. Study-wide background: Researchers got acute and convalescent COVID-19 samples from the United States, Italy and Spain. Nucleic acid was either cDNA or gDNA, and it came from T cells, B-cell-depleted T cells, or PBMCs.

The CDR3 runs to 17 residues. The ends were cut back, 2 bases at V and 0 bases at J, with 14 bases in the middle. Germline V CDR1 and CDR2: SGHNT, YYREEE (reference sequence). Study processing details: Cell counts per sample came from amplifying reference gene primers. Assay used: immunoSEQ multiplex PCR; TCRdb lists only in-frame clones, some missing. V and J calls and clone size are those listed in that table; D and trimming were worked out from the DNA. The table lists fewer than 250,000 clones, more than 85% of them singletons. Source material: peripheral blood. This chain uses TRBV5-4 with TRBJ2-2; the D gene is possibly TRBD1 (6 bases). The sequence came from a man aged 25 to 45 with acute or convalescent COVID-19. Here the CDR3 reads CASSFRQVSTNTGELFF. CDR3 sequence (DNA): TGTGCCAGCAGCTTCCGACAGGTCTCAACGAACACCGGGGAGCTGTTTTTT.